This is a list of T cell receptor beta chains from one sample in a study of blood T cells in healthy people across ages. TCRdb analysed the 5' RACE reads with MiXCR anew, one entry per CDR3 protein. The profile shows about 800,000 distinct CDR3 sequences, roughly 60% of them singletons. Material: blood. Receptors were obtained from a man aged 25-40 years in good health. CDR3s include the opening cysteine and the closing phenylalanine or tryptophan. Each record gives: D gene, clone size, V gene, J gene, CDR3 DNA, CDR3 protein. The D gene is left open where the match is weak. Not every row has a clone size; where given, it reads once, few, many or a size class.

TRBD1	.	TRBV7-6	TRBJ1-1	TGTGCCAGCAGCTCGCGACCGGCCGGGACAGAGAACACTGAAGCTTTCTTT	CASSSRPAGTENTEAFF
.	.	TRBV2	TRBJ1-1	TGTGCCAGCAGTGCTGAAATAACACGACCTTTCTTT	CASSAEITRPFF
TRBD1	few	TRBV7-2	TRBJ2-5	TGTGCCAGCAGCTTAGTGGGACAGGGTAATAGAGAGACCCAGTACTTC	CASSLVGQGNRETQYF
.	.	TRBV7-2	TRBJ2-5	TGTGCCAGCAGCTTAGTAGTGGGGAGCCAAGAGACCCAGTACTTC	CASSLVVGSQETQYF
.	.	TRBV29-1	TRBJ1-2	TGCAGCGTGGGTAAATCGGGCTATGGCTACACCTTC	CSVGKSGYGYTF
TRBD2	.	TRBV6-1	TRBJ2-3	TGTGCCACCAGGACTTCGCCTAGCGGAGATACGCAGTATTTT	CATRTSPSGDTQYF
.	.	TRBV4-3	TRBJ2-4	TGCGCCAGCAGCCAGTCAACAGGAACCAAAAACATTCAGTACTTC	CASSQSTGTKNIQYF
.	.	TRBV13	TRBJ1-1	TGTGCCAGCAGCTTAGGGTATGGAGGGATCACTGAAGCTTTCTTT	CASSLGYGGITEAFF
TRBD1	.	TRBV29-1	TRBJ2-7	TGCAGCGTTTCCGGGACAGGGGCGTACGAGCAGTACTTC	CSVSGTGAYEQYF
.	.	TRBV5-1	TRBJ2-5	TGCGCCAGCAGCTCCACCGGGAGCCAAGAGACCCAGTACTTC	CASSSTGSQETQYF
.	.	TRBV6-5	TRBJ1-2	TGTGCCAGCAGTGACAATAACGGTTATGGCTACACCTTC	CASSDNNGYGYTF
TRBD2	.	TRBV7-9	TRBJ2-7	TGTGCCAGCAGCCTTCGTACGGGGGGGCTGAGCTCCTACGAGCAGTACTTC	CASSLRTGGLSSYEQYF
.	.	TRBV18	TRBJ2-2	TGTGCCAGCTCACCAAGGCAGGGGAGGGACACCGGGGAGCTGTTTTTT	CASSPRQGRDTGELFF
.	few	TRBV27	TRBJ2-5	TGTGCCAGCAGTTCCGAGGGGAACCAAGAGACCCAGTACTTC	CASSSEGNQETQYF
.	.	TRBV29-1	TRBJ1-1	TGCAGCGTTGAAGATCGAGGGTCTAGTAGTGAAGCTTTCTTT	CSVEDRGSSSEAFF
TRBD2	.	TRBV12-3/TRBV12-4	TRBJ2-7	TGTGCCAGCAGACTAGCGGGGTTAACTTACGAGCAGTACTTC	CASRLAGLTYEQYF
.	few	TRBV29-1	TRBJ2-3	TGCAGCTCCCTCCCGGGACTCCCTTCGGATACGCAGTATTTT	CSSLPGLPSDTQYF
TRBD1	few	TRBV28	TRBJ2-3	TGTGCCAGCAGTTTTGCATCCGGGACAGGGAATCTGGATACGCAGTATTTT	CASSFASGTGNLDTQYF
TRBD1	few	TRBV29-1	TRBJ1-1	TGCAGCGCTGCGGGACAGACTTATTCTGAAGCTTTCTTT	CSAAGQTYSEAFF
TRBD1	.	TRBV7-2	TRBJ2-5	TGTGCCAGCAGCCGGGGACAGGGCCCCCCAGAGACCCAGTACTTC	CASSRGQGPPETQYF
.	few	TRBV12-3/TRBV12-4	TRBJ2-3	TGTGCCAGTCGCCTCGCAGATACGCAGTATTTT	CASRLADTQYF
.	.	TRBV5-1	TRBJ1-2	TGCGCCAGCAGCTCAAGGGGCTACACCTTC	CASSSRGYTF
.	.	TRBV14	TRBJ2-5	TGTGCCAGCAGCCAGGGTGGTAGGTGGGAAGAGACCCAGTACTTC	CASSQGGRWEETQYF
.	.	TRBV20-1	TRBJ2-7	TGCAGTGCTAGAGGTCACTACGAGCAGTACTTC	CSARGHYEQYF
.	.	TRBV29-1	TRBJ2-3	TGCAGCGTTGAGGAACTCGAGGATACGCAGTATTTT	CSVEELEDTQYF
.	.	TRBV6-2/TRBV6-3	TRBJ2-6	TGTGCCAGCAGTTACGGGGGTGGGGCCAACGTCCTGACTTTC	CASSYGGGANVLTF
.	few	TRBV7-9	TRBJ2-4	TGTGCCAGCAGCTTATTTGGAGCCAAAAACATTCAGTACTTC	CASSLFGAKNIQYF
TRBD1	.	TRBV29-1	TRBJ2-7	TGCAGCGTCCCGGGACAGGGGGCTAGTGAGCAGTACTTC	CSVPGQGASEQYF
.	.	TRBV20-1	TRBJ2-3	TGCAGTCTAAGCTTGCTAGGGGCGCAGTATTTT	CSLSLLGAQYF
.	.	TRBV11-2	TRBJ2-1	TGTGCCAGCAGCTTATCAGTCCGGGATGAGCAGTTCTTC	CASSLSVRDEQFF
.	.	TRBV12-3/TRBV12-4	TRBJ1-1	TGTGCCAGCAGCCGATATTTGAACACTGAAGCTTTCTTT	CASSRYLNTEAFF
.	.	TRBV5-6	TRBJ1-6	TGTGCCAGCAGCGGGACCCAGGGACCCAATTCACCCCTCCACTTT	CASSGTQGPNSPLHF
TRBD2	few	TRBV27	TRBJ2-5	TGTGCCAGCAGTTTAGACTTGGCGGGGGGGCGAGAGACCCAGTACTTC	CASSLDLAGGRETQYF
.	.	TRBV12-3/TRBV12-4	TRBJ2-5	TGTGCCAGCAGTTTGGAGGGGACCCCTGGGGAGACCCAGTACTTC	CASSLEGTPGETQYF
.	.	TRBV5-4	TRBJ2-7	TGTGCCAGCAGCACTTGCACAGGGCCACCCTACGAGCAGTACTTC	CASSTCTGPPYEQYF
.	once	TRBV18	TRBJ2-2	TGTGCCAGCTCACCACCGTCTGCGAACACCGGGGAGCTGTTTTTT	CASSPPSANTGELFF
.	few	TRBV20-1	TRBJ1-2	TGCAGTGCTACCGGGACTCTTAACTATGGCTACACCTTC	CSATGTLNYGYTF
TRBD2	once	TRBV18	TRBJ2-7	TGTGCCAGCTCACCAAGCACTAGCGGTCGCTCCTACAATGAGCAGTACTTC	CASSPSTSGRSYNEQYF
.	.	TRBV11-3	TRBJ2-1	TGTGCCAGCAGCAAACAGTACAATGAGCAGTTCTTC	CASSKQYNEQFF
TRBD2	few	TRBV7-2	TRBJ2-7	TGTGCCAGCAGCTTATCTAGGACTAGCGGGAGTGGGTCCTACGAGCAGTACTTC	CASSLSRTSGSGSYEQYF
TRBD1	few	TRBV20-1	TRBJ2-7	TGCAGTGCTAGAGATCTCCGATCAGGGGGCTACGAGCAGTACTTC	CSARDLRSGGYEQYF
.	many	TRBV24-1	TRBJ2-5	TGTGCCACCAGTGATGGAGGTGTGGAGACCCAGTACTTC	CATSDGGVETQYF
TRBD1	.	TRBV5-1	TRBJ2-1	TGCGCCAGCAGCTGGGGACAGGGGGCTTTCGATGAGCAGTTCTTC	CASSWGQGAFDEQFF
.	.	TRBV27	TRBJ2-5	TGTGCCAGCAGTCCCGGCCGGGGAAGGCAAGAGACCCAGTACTTC	CASSPGRGRQETQYF
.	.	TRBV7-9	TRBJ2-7	TGTGCCAGCAGCCGAGCGATTACTCAGGGTACAAACGAGCAGTACTTC	CASSRAITQGTNEQYF
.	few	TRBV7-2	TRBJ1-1	TGTGCCAGCAGCTTAGTCGCGGGGGACTCCTTCACTGAAGCTTTCTTT	CASSLVAGDSFTEAFF
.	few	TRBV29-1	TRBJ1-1	TGCAGCGCCTCGACAGGGAACACTGAAGCTTTCTTT	CSASTGNTEAFF
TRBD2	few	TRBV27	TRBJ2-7	TGTGCCAGCGGGCCGGGACTAGCGGGAAATGAGCAGTACTTC	CASGPGLAGNEQYF
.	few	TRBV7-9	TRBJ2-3	TGTGCCAGCAGCTCATTCCCAGATACGCAGTATTTT	CASSSFPDTQYF
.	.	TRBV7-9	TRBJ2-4	TGTGCCAGCAGCTCGAACGGGATGAACATTCAGTACTTC	CASSSNGMNIQYF
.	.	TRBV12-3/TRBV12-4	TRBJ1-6	TGTGCCAGCAGTTCCCGGGATAATTCACCCCTCCACTTT	CASSSRDNSPLHF
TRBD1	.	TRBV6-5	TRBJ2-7	TGTGCCAGCAGTTACTCCACCGGGACAGGGGAATACGAGCAGTACTTC	CASSYSTGTGEYEQYF
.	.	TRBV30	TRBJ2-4	TGTGCCTTGAGGTCGGTCAAAAACATTCAGTACTTC	CALRSVKNIQYF